The rows below give T cell receptor beta chains drawn from one sample of a study of shared clonotypes between healthy human individuals. Using immunoSEQ multiplex PCR, the repertoire was profiled, and TCRdb retains in-frame clones only, with some absent. The sample comprises 800,000 to 1,200,000 clones, 75% to 85% of which are singletons, and about 0.52% rests with the top ten. The sequenced sample was memory CD4+ T cells from PBMCs. The receptor set was obtained from a man aged 18 to 35 in good health. Some clones in this sample may be carry-over from other donors' samples. CDR3s include the opening cysteine and the closing phenylalanine or tryptophan. The order of the fields is CDR3 protein, CDR3 DNA, J gene, D gene, V gene, clone size. A D gene is named only where the DNA matches it firmly. Rows may omit the clone size; those that give it use once, few, many or a size class.

CDR3: CASSPGAGMDTQYF
DNA: TGTGCCAGCTCACCAGGGGCAGGGATGGATACGCAGTATTTT
J: TRBJ2-3
D: -
V: TRBV18
size: once

CDR3: CASSPASAREGGEQFF
DNA: TGTGCCAGCAGCCCCGCGTCGGCGCGGGAGGGCGGTGAGCAGTTCTTC
J: TRBJ2-1
D: TRBD2
V: TRBV11-2
size: -

CDR3: CASSFRNTGELFF
DNA: TGTGCCAGCAGTTTCCGAAACACCGGGGAGCTGTTTTTT
J: TRBJ2-2
D: -
V: TRBV28
size: -

CDR3: CASSFTTAGGNYGYTF
DNA: TGTGCCAGCAGCTTCACCACGGCAGGGGGCAATTATGGCTACACCTTC
J: TRBJ1-2
D: TRBD1
V: TRBV7-9
size: once

CDR3: CASSIRGGSNQPQHF
DNA: TGTGCCAGCAGTATCCGGGGAGGGAGCAATCAGCCCCAGCATTTT
J: TRBJ1-5
D: -
V: TRBV28
size: once

CDR3: CASSRTSYSYEQYF
DNA: TGTGCCAGCAGTCGGACGTCCTACTCCTACGAGCAGTACTTC
J: TRBJ2-7
D: -
V: TRBV7-2
size: -

CDR3: CASRAGTASYEQYF
DNA: TGTGCCAGCAGAGCCGGTACAGCCAGCTACGAGCAGTACTTC
J: TRBJ2-7
D: -
V: TRBV2
size: -

CDR3: CASSLQGTRYEQYF
DNA: TGTGCCAGCAGTCTCCAGGGGACCCGATACGAGCAGTACTTC
J: TRBJ2-7
D: -
V: TRBV6-6
size: once

CDR3: CASSQDQRNSKPFF
DNA: TGCGCCAGCAGCCAAGATCAGCGGAATTCTAAGCCGTTCTTC
J: TRBJ2-1
D: -
V: TRBV4-1
size: -

CDR3: CASSFGSTSGATDTQYF
DNA: TGTGCCAGCAGCTTTGGCTCGACTAGCGGGGCCACAGATACGCAGTATTTT
J: TRBJ2-3
D: TRBD2
V: TRBV7-8
size: few

CDR3: CSVRQFNEQYF
DNA: TGCAGCGTTCGACAGTTCAACGAGCAGTACTTC
J: TRBJ2-7
D: -
V: TRBV29-1
size: -

CDR3: CSVEGRGQNYGYTF
DNA: TGCAGCGTTGAAGGGAGGGGGCAGAACTATGGCTACACCTTC
J: TRBJ1-2
D: TRBD1
V: TRBV29-1
size: -

CDR3: CASRGYNEQFF
DNA: TGTGCCAGCCGGGGATACAATGAGCAGTTCTTC
J: TRBJ2-1
D: -
V: TRBV7-2
size: -

CDR3: CASSLVPGGAGVEQYF
DNA: TGTGCCAGCAGCTTAGTTCCAGGGGGCGCAGGCGTCGAGCAGTACTTC
J: TRBJ2-7
D: TRBD1
V: TRBV5-4
size: once

CDR3: CASSKSRRDSNQPQHF
DNA: TGTGCCAGCAGCAAATCTAGACGGGATAGCAATCAGCCCCAGCATTTT
J: TRBJ1-5
D: -
V: TRBV21-1
size: -

CDR3: CASSSGTEYEKLFF
DNA: TGTGCCAGCAGTTCCGGGACAGAGTATGAAAAACTGTTTTTT
J: TRBJ1-4
D: TRBD1
V: TRBV28
size: -

CDR3: CASSPRPGQGYGYTF
DNA: TGTGCCAGCTCACCAAGGCCAGGGCAGGGCTATGGCTACACCTTC
J: TRBJ1-2
D: -
V: TRBV18
size: few

CDR3: CASSQGVEGAGELFF
DNA: TGTGCCAGCAGCCAGGGGGTGGAAGGGGCCGGGGAGCTGTTTTTT
J: TRBJ2-2
D: -
V: TRBV4-2
size: -

CDR3: CASSVGQGRLYSGANVLTF
DNA: TGTGCCAGCAGCGTAGGACAGGGGAGACTTTACTCTGGGGCCAACGTCCTGACTTTC
J: TRBJ2-6
D: TRBD1
V: TRBV9
size: -

CDR3: CASSFETSSDTQYF
DNA: TGTGCCAGCAGTTTTGAAACTAGCTCAGATACGCAGTATTTT
J: TRBJ2-3
D: -
V: TRBV28
size: -

CDR3: CASSSPRGYSYNEQFF
DNA: TGTGCCAGCAGCTCTCCCCGAGGCTACTCCTACAATGAGCAGTTCTTC
J: TRBJ2-1
D: -
V: TRBV7-9
size: -

CDR3: CASSPTGGANTGELFF
DNA: TGTGCCAGCAGTCCAACAGGGGGCGCGAACACCGGGGAGCTGTTTTTT
J: TRBJ2-2
D: TRBD1
V: TRBV27
size: -

CDR3: CATMGSEGKWGGNQPQHF
DNA: TGTGCCACGATGGGCAGTGAGGGGAAATGGGGGGGCAATCAGCCCCAGCATTTT
J: TRBJ1-5
D: -
V: TRBV10-3
size: -

CDR3: CASSMWGKTDTQYF
DNA: TGTGCCAGTAGTATGTGGGGGAAGACAGATACGCAGTATTTT
J: TRBJ2-3
D: -
V: TRBV19
size: many

CDR3: CASSRISGANVLTF
DNA: TGTGCCAGCAGCCGGATCTCTGGGGCCAACGTCCTGACTTTC
J: TRBJ2-6
D: -
V: TRBV7-9
size: -

CDR3: CASSLNQGVETQYF
DNA: TGTGCCAGCAGCTTGAATCAGGGTGTAGAGACCCAGTACTTC
J: TRBJ2-5
D: -
V: TRBV7-9
size: -

CDR3: CASSLARADEQYF
DNA: TGTGCCAGCAGCTTAGCCAGGGCCGACGAGCAGTACTTC
J: TRBJ2-7
D: -
V: TRBV7-9
size: -

CDR3: CASSMTSGRENGELFF
DNA: TGTGCCAGCAGCATGACTAGCGGGAGAGAAAACGGGGAGCTGTTTTTT
J: TRBJ2-2
D: TRBD2
V: TRBV7-3
size: -

CDR3: CASSPRSVTATDTQYF
DNA: TGTGCCAGCTCACCGCGATCCGTGACGGCCACAGATACGCAGTATTTT
J: TRBJ2-3
D: -
V: TRBV18
size: -

CDR3: CASSLTFGGEYEQYF
DNA: TGTGCCAGCAGCTTAACGTTCGGGGGCGAATACGAGCAGTACTTC
J: TRBJ2-7
D: -
V: TRBV11-3
size: -

CDR3: CASSQEHGRGRDSLNYGYTF
DNA: TGTGCCAGCAGCCAAGAGCACGGCAGGGGGCGCGACAGTTTGAACTATGGCTACACCTTC
J: TRBJ1-2
D: TRBD1
V: TRBV4-2
size: -

CDR3: CAISESWFSGNTIYF
DNA: TGTGCCATCAGTGAGTCGTGGTTCTCTGGAAACACCATATATTTT
J: TRBJ1-3
D: -
V: TRBV10-3
size: -

CDR3: CASTWGGQPQHF
DNA: TGTGCCAGCACCTGGGGTGGACAGCCCCAGCATTTT
J: TRBJ1-5
D: -
V: TRBV5-8
size: -

CDR3: CAISEPGLADSGENIQYF
DNA: TGTGCCATCAGTGAACCGGGACTAGCGGACTCAGGGGAAAACATTCAGTACTTC
J: TRBJ2-4
D: TRBD2
V: TRBV10-3
size: few

CDR3: CASSVGPGAGELFF
DNA: TGTGCCAGCAGCGTAGGACCAGGCGCCGGGGAGCTGTTTTTT
J: TRBJ2-2
D: -
V: TRBV9
size: -

CDR3: CASRRPGSDEQYF
DNA: TGTGCCAGTAGAAGACCAGGGTCGGACGAGCAGTACTTC
J: TRBJ2-7
D: -
V: TRBV6-5
size: -

CDR3: CASSPFPGASEQYF
DNA: TGCGCCAGCAGCCCCTTTCCGGGGGCGAGCGAGCAGTACTTC
J: TRBJ2-7
D: -
V: TRBV5-1
size: -

CDR3: CASSFYLAGEDTQYF
DNA: TGTGCCAGCAGCTTTTATCTAGCGGGAGAGGATACGCAGTATTTT
J: TRBJ2-3
D: TRBD2
V: TRBV7-9
size: -

CDR3: CASSQAGNSGNTIYF
DNA: TGTGCCAGCAGCCAAGCGGGTAACTCTGGAAACACCATATATTTT
J: TRBJ1-3
D: -
V: TRBV4-2
size: -

CDR3: CAISESRPGTGSYEQYF
DNA: TGTGCCATCAGTGAGTCCCGACCCGGGACTGGCTCCTACGAGCAGTACTTC
J: TRBJ2-7
D: -
V: TRBV10-3
size: -

CDR3: CASSYHNRVNTGELFF
DNA: TGTGCCAGCAGTTACCATAACCGGGTTAACACCGGGGAGCTGTTTTTT
J: TRBJ2-2
D: -
V: TRBV6-5
size: once

CDR3: CASSIGRPSSGANVLTF
DNA: TGTGCCAGTAGTATTGGGCGTCCCTCGAGTGGGGCCAACGTCCTGACTTTC
J: TRBJ2-6
D: -
V: TRBV19
size: -